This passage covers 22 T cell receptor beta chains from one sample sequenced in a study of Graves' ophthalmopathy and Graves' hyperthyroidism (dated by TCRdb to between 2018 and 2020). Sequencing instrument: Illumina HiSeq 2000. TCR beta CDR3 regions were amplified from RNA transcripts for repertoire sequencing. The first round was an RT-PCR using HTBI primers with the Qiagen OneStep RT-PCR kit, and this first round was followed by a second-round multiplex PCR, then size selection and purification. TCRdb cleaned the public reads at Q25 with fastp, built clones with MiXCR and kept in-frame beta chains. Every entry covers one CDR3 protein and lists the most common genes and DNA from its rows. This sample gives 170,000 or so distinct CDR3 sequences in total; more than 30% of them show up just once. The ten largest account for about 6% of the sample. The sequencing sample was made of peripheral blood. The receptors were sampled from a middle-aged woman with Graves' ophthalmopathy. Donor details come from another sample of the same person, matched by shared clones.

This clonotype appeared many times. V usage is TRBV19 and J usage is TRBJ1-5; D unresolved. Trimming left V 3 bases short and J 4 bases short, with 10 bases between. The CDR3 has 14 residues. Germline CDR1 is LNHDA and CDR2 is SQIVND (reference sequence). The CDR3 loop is CASSMWGLNQPQHF. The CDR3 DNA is TGTGCCAGTAGTATGTGGGGATTGAATCAGCCCCAGCATTTT.

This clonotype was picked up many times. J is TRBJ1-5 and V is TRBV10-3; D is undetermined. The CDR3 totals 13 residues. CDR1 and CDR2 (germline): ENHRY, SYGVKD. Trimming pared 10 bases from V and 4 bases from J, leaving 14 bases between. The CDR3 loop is CATTDGRNQPQHF. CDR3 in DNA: TGTGCCACCACGGACGGCAGAAATCAGCCCCAGCATTTT.

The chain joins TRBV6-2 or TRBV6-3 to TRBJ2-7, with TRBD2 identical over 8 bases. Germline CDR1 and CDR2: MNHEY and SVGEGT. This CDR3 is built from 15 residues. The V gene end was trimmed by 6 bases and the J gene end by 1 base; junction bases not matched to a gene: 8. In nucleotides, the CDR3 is TGTGCCAGCAGCCGCGGGACTAGGGTTTCCTACGAGCAGTACTTC. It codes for CASSRGTRVSYEQYF.

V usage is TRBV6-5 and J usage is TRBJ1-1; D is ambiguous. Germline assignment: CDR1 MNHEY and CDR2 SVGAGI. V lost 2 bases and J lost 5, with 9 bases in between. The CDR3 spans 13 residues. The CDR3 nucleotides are TGTGCCAGCAGTTACGCCAGGTGGACTGAAGCTTTCTTT. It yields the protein CASSYARWTEAFF.

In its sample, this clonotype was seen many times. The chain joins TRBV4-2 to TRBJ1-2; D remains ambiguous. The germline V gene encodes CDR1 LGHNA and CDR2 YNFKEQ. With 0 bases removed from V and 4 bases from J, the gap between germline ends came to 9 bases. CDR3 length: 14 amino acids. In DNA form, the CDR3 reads TGTGCCAGCAGCCAAGATCTGGTGGGCTATGGCTACACCTTC. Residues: CASSQDLVGYGYTF.

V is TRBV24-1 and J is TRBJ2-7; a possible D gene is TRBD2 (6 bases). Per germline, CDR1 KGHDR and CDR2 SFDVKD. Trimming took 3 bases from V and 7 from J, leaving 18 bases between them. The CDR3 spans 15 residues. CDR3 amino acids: CATSDPGTLGHEQYF. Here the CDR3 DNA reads TGTGCCACCAGTGATCCCGGGACTTTAGGGCATGAGCAGTACTTC.

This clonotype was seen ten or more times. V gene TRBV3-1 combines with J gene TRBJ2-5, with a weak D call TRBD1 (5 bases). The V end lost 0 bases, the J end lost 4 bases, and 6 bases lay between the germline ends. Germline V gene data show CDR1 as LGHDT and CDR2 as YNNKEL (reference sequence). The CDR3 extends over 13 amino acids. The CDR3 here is CASSQEGVETQYF. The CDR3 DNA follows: TGTGCCAGCAGCCAAGAAGGGGTAGAGACCCAGTACTTC.

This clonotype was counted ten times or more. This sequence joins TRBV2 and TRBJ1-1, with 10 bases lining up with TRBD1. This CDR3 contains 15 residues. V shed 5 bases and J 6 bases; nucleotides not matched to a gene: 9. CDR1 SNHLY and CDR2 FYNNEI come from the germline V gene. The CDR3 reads CASSFSGQGGAEAFF. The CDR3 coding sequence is TGTGCCAGCAGTTTTTCAGGACAGGGGGGTGCTGAAGCTTTCTTT.

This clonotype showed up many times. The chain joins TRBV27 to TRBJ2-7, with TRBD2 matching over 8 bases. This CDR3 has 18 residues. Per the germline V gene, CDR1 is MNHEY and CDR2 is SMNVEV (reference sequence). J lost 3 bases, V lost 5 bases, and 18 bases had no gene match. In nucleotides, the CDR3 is TGTGCCAGCAGTCCCGGGGCCCGACTAGCGAGGTGGAGCTACGAGCAGTACTTC. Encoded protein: CASSPGARLARWSYEQYF.

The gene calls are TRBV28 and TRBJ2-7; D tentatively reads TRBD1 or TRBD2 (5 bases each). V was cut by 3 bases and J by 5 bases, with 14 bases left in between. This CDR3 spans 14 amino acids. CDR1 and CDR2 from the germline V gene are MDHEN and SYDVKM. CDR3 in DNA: TGTGCCAGCAGTTTGAGGGGCAACGTCGACGAGCAGTACTTC. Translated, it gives CASSLRGNVDEQYF.

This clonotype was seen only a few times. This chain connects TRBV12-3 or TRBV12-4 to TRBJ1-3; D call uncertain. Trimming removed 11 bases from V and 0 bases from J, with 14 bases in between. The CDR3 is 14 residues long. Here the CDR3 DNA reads TGTGCCGCCCCGGTCTCGAGCTCTGGAAACACCATATATTTT. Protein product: CAAPVSSSGNTIYF.

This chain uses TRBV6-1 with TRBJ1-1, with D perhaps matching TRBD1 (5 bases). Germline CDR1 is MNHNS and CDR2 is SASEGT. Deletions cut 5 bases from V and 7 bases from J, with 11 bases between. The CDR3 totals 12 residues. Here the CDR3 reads CASSRPGLEAFF. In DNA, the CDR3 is TGTGCCAGCAGTAGACCGGGACTTGAAGCTTTCTTT.

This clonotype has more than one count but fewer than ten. This chain's CDR3 is CASSMTTIPQETQYF. For the CDR3, the DNA is TGTGCCAGCAGTATGACCACAATCCCACAAGAGACCCAGTACTTC. This chain joins TRBV6-5 and TRBJ2-5; unclear D gene. Germline CDR1 is MNHEY and CDR2 is SVGAGI. This CDR3 has 15 amino acids. The ends were cut back, 5 bases at V and 2 bases at J, with 15 bases in the middle.

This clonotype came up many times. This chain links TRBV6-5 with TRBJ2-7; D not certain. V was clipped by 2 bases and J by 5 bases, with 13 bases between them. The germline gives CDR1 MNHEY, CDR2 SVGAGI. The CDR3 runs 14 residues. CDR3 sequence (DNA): TGTGCCAGCAGTTACGGAAAAGCTTCTGACGAGCAGTACTTC. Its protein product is CASSYGKASDEQYF.

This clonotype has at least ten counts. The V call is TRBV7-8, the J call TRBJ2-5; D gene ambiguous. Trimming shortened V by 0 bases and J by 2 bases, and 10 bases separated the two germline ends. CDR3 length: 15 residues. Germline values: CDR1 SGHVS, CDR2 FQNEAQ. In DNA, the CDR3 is TGTGCCAGCAGCTTAGCGGCTTATCCGCAAGAGACCCAGTACTTC. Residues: CASSLAAYPQETQYF.

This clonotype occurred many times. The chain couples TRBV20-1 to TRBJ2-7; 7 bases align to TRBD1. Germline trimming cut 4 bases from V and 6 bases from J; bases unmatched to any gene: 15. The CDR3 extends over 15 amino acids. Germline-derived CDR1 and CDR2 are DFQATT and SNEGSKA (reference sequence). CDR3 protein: CSATGPGQRISEQYF. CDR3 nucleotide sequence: TGCAGTGCTACTGGACCGGGACAGAGGATCTCCGAGCAGTACTTC.

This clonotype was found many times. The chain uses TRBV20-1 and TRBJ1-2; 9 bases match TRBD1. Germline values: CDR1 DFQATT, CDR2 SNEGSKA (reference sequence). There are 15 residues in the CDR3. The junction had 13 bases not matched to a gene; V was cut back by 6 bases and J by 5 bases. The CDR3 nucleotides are TGCAGTGCCCCGGGACAGGGAAAGACTCGGTATGGCTACACCTTC. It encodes CSAPGQGKTRYGYTF.

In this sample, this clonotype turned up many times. For the CDR3, the DNA is TGTGCCACCAGTGATCGTGATGGCTACACCTTC. Encoded protein: CATSDRDGYTF. This chain links TRBV24-1 with TRBJ1-2; D gene uncertain. The CDR3 has 11 residues. Per the germline V gene, CDR1 is KGHDR and CDR2 is SFDVKD. The ends were cut back, 3 bases at V and 6 bases at J, with 4 bases in the middle.

Here the CDR3 DNA reads TGCAGCGGTGGGGGACAGGGGTTGGCCTACGAGCAGTACTTC. It encodes CSGGGQGLAYEQYF. The chain has TRBV29-1 and TRBJ2-7; 10 bases match TRBD1. The CDR3 loop spans 14 amino acids. Germline V gives CDR1 SQVTM, CDR2 ANQGSEA. V shed 7 bases, J shed 2 bases, and the junction held 8 bases outside the gene matches.

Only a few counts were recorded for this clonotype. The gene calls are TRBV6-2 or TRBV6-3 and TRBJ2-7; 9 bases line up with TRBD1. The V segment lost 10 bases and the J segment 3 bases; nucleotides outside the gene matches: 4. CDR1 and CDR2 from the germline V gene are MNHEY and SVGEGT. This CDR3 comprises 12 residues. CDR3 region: CATRDRDYEQYF. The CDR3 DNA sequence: TGTGCCACCCGGGACAGGGACTACGAGCAGTACTTC.

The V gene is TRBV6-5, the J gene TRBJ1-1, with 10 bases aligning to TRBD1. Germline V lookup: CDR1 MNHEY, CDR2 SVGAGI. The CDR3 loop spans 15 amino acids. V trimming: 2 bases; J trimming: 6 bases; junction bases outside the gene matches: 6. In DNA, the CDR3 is TGTGCCAGCAGTTACGGAGACAGGGGGCTCGCTGAAGCTTTCTTT. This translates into CASSYGDRGLAEAFF.

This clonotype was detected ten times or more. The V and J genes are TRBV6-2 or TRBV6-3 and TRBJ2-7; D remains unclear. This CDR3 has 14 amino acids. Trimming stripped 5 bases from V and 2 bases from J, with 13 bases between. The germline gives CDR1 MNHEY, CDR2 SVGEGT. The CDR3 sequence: CASSTPAFTYEQYF. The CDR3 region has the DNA TGTGCCAGCAGTACCCCGGCTTTCACCTACGAGCAGTACTTC.